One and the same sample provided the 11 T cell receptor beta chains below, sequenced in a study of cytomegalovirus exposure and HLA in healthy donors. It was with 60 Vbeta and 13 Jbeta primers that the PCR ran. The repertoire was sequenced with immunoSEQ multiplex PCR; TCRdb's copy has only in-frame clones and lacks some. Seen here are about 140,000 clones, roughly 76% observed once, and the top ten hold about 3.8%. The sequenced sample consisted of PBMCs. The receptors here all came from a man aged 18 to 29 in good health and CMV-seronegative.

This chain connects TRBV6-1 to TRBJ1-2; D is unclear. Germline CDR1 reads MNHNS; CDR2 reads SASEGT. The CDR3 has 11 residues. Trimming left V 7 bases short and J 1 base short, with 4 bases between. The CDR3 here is CASTFNYGYTF. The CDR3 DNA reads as TGTGCCAGCACCTTTAACTATGGCTACACCTTC.

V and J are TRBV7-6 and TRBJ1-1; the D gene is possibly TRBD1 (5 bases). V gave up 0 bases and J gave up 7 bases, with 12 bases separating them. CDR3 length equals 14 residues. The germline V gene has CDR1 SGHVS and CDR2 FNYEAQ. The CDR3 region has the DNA TGTGCCAGCAGCTTAGCGGGAGGGGACGGTGAAGCTTTCTTT. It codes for CASSLAGGDGEAFF. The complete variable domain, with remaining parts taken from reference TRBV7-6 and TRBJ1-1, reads GAGVSQSPRYKVTKRGQDVALRCDPISGHVSLYWYRQALGQGPEFLTYFNYEAQQDKSGLPNDRFSAERPEGSISTLTIQRTEQRDSAMYRCASSLAGGDGEAFFGQGTRLTVV.

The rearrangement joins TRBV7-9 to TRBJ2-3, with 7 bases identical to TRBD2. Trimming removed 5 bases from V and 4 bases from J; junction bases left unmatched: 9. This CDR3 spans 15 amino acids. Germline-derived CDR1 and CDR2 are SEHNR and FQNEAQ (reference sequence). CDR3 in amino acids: CASSPTSSGPDTQYF. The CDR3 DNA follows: TGTGCCAGCAGCCCGACTAGCTCGGGGCCAGATACGCAGTATTTT.

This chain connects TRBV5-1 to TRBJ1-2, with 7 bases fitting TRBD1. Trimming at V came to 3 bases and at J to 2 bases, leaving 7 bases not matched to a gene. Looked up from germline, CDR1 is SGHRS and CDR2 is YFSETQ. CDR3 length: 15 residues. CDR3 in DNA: TGCGCCAGCAGCTCGACAGGGCTCATAAACTATGGCTACACCTTC. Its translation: CASSSTGLINYGYTF.

Written as DNA, the CDR3 is TGTGCCAGCAGTCAAGGGGTACAAGAGACCCAGTACTTC. Translation gives CASSQGVQETQYF. The chain carries TRBV7-3 and TRBJ2-5; tentative D call: TRBD1 (5 bases). The CDR3 loop spans 13 amino acids. Germline assignment: CDR1 SGHTA and CDR2 FQGTGA. Trimming removed 6 bases from V and 2 bases from J, with 10 bases in between.

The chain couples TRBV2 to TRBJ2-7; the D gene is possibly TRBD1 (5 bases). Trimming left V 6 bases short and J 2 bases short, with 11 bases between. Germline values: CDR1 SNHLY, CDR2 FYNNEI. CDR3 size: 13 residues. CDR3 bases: TGTGCCAGCAGCGCACGACAGACCTACGAGCAGTACTTC. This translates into CASSARQTYEQYF.

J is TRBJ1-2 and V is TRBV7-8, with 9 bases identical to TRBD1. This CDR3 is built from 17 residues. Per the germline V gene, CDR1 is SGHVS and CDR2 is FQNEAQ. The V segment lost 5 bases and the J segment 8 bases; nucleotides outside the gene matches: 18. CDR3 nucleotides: TGTGCCAGCAGCCCGCGACCCCCGGGGGGACAGGGTGACGGCTACACCTTC. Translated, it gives CASSPRPPGGQGDGYTF.

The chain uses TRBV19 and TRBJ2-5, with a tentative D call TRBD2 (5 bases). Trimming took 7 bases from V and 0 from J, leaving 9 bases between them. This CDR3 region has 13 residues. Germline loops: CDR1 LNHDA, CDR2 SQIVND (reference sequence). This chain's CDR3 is CASTPEDQETQYF. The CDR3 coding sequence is TGTGCCAGTACCCCGGAGGACCAAGAGACCCAGTACTTC. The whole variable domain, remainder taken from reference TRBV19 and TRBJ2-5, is DGGITQSPKYLFRKEGQNVTLSCEQNLNHDAMYWYRQDPGQGLRLIYYSQIVNDFQKGDIAEGYSVSREKKESFPLTVTSAQKNPTAFYLCASTPEDQETQYFGPGTRLLVL.

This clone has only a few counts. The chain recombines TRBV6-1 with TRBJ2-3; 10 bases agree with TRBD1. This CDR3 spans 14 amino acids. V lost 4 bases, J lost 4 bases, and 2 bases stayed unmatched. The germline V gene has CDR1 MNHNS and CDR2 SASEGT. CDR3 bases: TGTGCCAGCAGTGCGACAGGGGGCGCAGATACGCAGTATTTT. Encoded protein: CASSATGGADTQYF.

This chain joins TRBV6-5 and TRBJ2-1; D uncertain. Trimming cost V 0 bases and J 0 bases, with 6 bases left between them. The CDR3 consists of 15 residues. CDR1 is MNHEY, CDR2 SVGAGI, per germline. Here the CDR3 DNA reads TGTGCCAGCAGTTACTCTCTTAGCTCCTACAATGAGCAGTTCTTC. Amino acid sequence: CASSYSLSSYNEQFF.

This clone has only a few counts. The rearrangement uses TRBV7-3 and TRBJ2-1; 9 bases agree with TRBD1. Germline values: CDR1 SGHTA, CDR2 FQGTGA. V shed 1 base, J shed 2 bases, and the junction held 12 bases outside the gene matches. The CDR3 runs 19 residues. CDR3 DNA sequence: TGTGCCAGCAGCTTAAAGGGACAGGGAATTCTGGATGCCTACAATGAGCAGTTCTTC. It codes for CASSLKGQGILDAYNEQFF.